This TCR beta chain was documented in a study of T-cell reconstitution after alpha-beta-depleted transplantation in children. Unique molecular identifiers were built into the TCRbeta library. One entry per CDR3 protein, called by TCRdb with MiXCR from the PCR reads. The sample carries about 460,000 distinct CDR3 sequences, around an eighth recorded once. The V end lost 2 bases, the J end lost 5 bases, and 15 bases lay between the germline ends. The CDR3 contains 16 residues. The germline V gene has CDR1 MNHEY and CDR2 SVGAGI. Here the sequenced sample was PBMCs from the stem cell graft donor, taken from the stem cell graft. The clonotype originates from a human donor who donated a stem cell graft to a child with combined immunodeficiency. The chain employs TRBV6-5 and TRBJ2-2; TRBD2 might be the D (7 bases). This CDR3 is CASSYMRTAGTGELFF. CDR3 nucleotides: TGTGCCAGCAGTTACATGCGGACAGCGGGGACCGGGGAGCTGTTTTTT.